These T cell receptor beta chains were read from a single sample in a study of blood T cell repertoires in COVID-19. Here immunoSEQ multiplex PCR was the method, and the copy in TCRdb shows in-frame clones only, minus some. Here the sample spans a few hundred thousand clones, approximately 85% being singletons. The sequenced material came from peripheral blood. These receptors came from a woman between 70 and 85 years old with acute or convalescent COVID-19. Each CDR3 is given with its conserved first and last residue. D genes are given only for firm matches. A clone size is listed for some rows: how often the clone was seen (once, few, many), or a class if it is expanded.

cdr3_aa cdr3_nt d_call v_call clone_size j_call cdr3_length
CASSLRGRPRSEQYF TGTGCCAGCAGCCTCAGGGGCAGGCCGAGGAGCGAGCAGTACTTC NA TRBV5-8 NA TRBJ2-7 15
CASSLETGVHQPQHF TGTGCCAGCAGCTTAGAGACAGGGGTGCATCAGCCCCAGCATTTT TRBD1 TRBV7-8 NA TRBJ1-5 15
CASSLRSAGAHPTTDTQYF TGTGCCAGCAGCTTACGGTCAGCGGGGGCCCACCCGACCACAGATACGCAGTATTTT TRBD2 TRBV11-2 NA TRBJ2-3 19
CASSRRGDYNEQFF TGTGCCAGCAGCAGGCGGGGGGATTACAATGAGCAGTTCTTC TRBD2 TRBV11-2 NA TRBJ2-1 14
CASARTSGGAYYEQYF TGTGCCAGCGCTAGGACTAGCGGGGGGGCTTACTACGAGCAGTACTTC TRBD2 TRBV3-1/TRBV3-2 NA TRBJ2-7 16
CASSIREEQPQHF TGTGCCAGCAGCATCCGAGAGGAACAGCCCCAGCATTTT NA TRBV6-5 NA TRBJ1-5 13
CASSTIPGGTEAFF TGTGCCAGCAGTACCATACCAGGGGGGACTGAAGCTTTCTTT TRBD1 TRBV27 NA TRBJ1-1 14
CASRIEYQPQHF TGCGCCAGCAGAATAGAGTATCAGCCCCAGCATTTT NA TRBV5-1 NA TRBJ1-5 12
CASCQARGWNIQYF TGTGCCAGTTGTCAAGCCCGGGGTTGGAACATTCAGTACTTC NA TRBV19 NA TRBJ2-4 14
CASSPSGGSEAFF TGTGCCAGCTCACCGAGTGGAGGGAGTGAAGCTTTCTTT NA TRBV18 NA TRBJ1-1 13
CASSFMTGGINEQYF TGCGCCAGCAGCTTTATGACAGGGGGTATCAACGAGCAGTACTTC TRBD1 TRBV5-1 once TRBJ2-7 15
CSVRPGQGDSPLHF TGCAGCGTCAGACCGGGACAGGGAGATTCACCCCTCCACTTT TRBD1 TRBV29-1 NA TRBJ1-6 14
CASSPGAKNIQYF TGTGCCAGCAGCCCAGGGGCCAAAAACATTCAGTACTTC NA TRBV2 NA TRBJ2-4 13
CASSQEWGQTGATWTLHF TGTGCCAGCAGCCAAGAATGGGGGCAGACAGGGGCTACGTGGACCCTCCACTTT TRBD1 TRBV4-2 few TRBJ1-6 18
CASTKGPGGWTQPQHF TGCGCCAGCACGAAGGGGCCGGGGGGGTGGACTCAGCCCCAGCATTTT NA TRBV23-1 few TRBJ1-5 16
CASSLNTATNEKLFF TGTGCCAGCAGCCTCAACACAGCAACTAATGAAAAACTGTTTTTT NA TRBV5-4 NA TRBJ1-4 15
CASSPVGAGELFF TGCGCCAGCAGCCCGGTGGGAGCCGGGGAGCTGTTTTTT NA TRBV5-1 once TRBJ2-2 13
CASSLGAGDDNEQFF TGTGCCAGCAGTTTAGGAGCGGGGGATGACAATGAGCAGTTCTTC TRBD2 TRBV27 NA TRBJ2-1 15
CASSERTGGPYGYTF TGTGCCAGCAGTGAGAGGACAGGGGGCCCCTATGGCTACACCTTC TRBD1 TRBV6-1 once TRBJ1-2 15
CASRLTGQETQYF TGTGCCAGCAGGCTAACGGGTCAAGAGACCCAGTACTTC NA TRBV3-1/TRBV3-2 NA TRBJ2-5 13
CASSYPTGMGEKLFF TGTGCCAGCAGTTACCCCACAGGGATGGGTGAAAAACTGTTTTTT NA TRBV6-6 NA TRBJ1-4 15
CASRAFGQGNQPQHF TGTGCCAGTAGGGCATTTGGACAGGGCAATCAGCCCCAGCATTTT TRBD1 TRBV19 NA TRBJ1-5 15